The 23 T cell receptor beta chains listed next were all sequenced from one sample in a study of blood T cells in healthy people across ages. Then a second PCR, running roughly 7 to 11 cycles, was carried out with a sample-barcoded 5' primer and a J-beta primer mix. TCRdb re-called the 5' RACE reads through MiXCR, storing one row per CDR3 protein. The sample shows approximately 900,000 distinct CDR3 sequences, approximately 49% of them seen only once. Sequencing used blood. Receptors originate from a man aged 30 to 39 in good health.

The sample holds a few counts of this clonotype. The CDR3: CASNSLSGANVLTF. In nucleotides, the CDR3 is TGTGCCAGCAACTCCCTCTCTGGGGCCAACGTCCTGACTTTC. The chain links TRBV5-8 to TRBJ2-6; D remains ambiguous. The CDR3 runs to 14 residues. V shed 6 bases and J shed 0 bases, with 7 bases lying between them. CDR1 SGHTS and CDR2 YDEGEE come from the germline V gene.

The chain carries TRBV20-1 and TRBJ2-1; 9 bases align to TRBD2. Losses at the gene ends were 6 bases for V and 2 bases for J; bases not matched to a gene: 8. The germline gives CDR1 DFQATT, CDR2 SNEGSKA (reference sequence). The CDR3 loop spans 15 amino acids. The CDR3 loop is CSAPASGVTYNEQFF. The CDR3 coding sequence is TGCAGTGCCCCAGCTAGCGGGGTAACCTACAATGAGCAGTTCTTC.

V usage is TRBV20-1 and J usage is TRBJ2-7; TRBD1 aligns across 9 bases. V dropped 5 bases and J dropped 1; count of bases not matched to a gene: 6. Germline-derived CDR1 and CDR2 are DFQATT and SNEGSKA (reference sequence). The CDR3 sequence is 14 residues long. The DNA of the CDR3 is TGCAGTGCTGCCACAGGGGGCATTTCCTACGAGCAGTACTTC. Protein product: CSAATGGISYEQYF.

V usage is TRBV7-3 and J usage is TRBJ1-3, with no clear D. Trimming cost V 3 bases and J 2 bases, with 5 bases left between them. CDR3 length: 13 amino acids. CDR1 and CDR2 (germline): SGHTA, FQGTGA. The CDR3 loop is CASSFSPGNTIYF. CDR3 sequence (DNA): TGTGCCAGCAGCTTTTCCCCTGGAAACACCATATATTTT. Looking up the rest from reference TRBV7-3 and TRBJ1-3 gives the full variable domain: GAGVSQTPSNKVTEKGKYVELRCDPISGHTALYWYRQSLGQGPEFLIYFQGTGAADDSGLPNDRFFAVRPEGSVSTLKIQRTERGDSAVYLCASSFSPGNTIYFGEGSWLTVV.

There are a few counts of this clonotype. The chain has TRBV29-1 and TRBJ1-2, with 9 bases aligning to TRBD1. V trimming: 4 bases; J trimming: 1 base; junction bases outside the gene matches: 1. This CDR3 has 13 residues. Germline-derived CDR1 and CDR2 are SQVTM and ANQGSEA. CDR3 loop: CSVGTGDNYGYTF. The CDR3 nucleotides read TGCAGCGTTGGGACAGGGGATAACTATGGCTACACCTTC.

This chain links TRBV10-3 with TRBJ2-7, with D perhaps TRBD1 (5 bases). The V end was cut by 4 bases, the J end by 0 bases, with 16 bases between. The CDR3 covers 16 residues. The germline CDR1 and CDR2 sequences are ENHRY and SYGVKD. The CDR3 DNA reads as TGTGCCATCAGTGGGCTGGGGCAGACAGACTCCTACGAGCAGTACTTC. Translating it yields CAISGLGQTDSYEQYF.

This sequence joins TRBV20-1 and TRBJ2-5, with D maybe TRBD2 (5 bases). V was pared by 1 base and J by 4 bases, with 10 bases between. Per the germline V gene, CDR1 is DFQATT and CDR2 is SNEGSKA (reference sequence). The CDR3 sequence is 13 residues long. In DNA, the CDR3 is TGCAGTGCTAGAGGGAAAAGCGGAGAGACCCAGTACTTC. Protein sequence: CSARGKSGETQYF.

The rearrangement joins TRBV20-1 to TRBJ2-1, with 7 bases aligning to TRBD1. The germline CDR1 and CDR2 sequences are DFQATT and SNEGSKA (reference sequence). The CDR3 extends over 12 amino acids. With V trimmed by 3 bases and J by 10 bases, 6 bases remained unmatched. CDR3 loop: CSASPRGSEQFF. CDR3 bases: TGCAGTGCTAGTCCCAGGGGGAGCGAGCAGTTCTTC.

This clonotype was picked up a small number of times. One junction end does not reproduce the germline sequence, and a read error may be involved. The chain combines TRBV5-1 with TRBJ2-7; 9 bases are shared with TRBD1. Germline CDR1 is SGHRS and CDR2 is YFSETQ. This CDR3 has 14 amino acids. CDR3 amino acids: CASSTGQGGYDQYF. The CDR3 DNA follows: TGCGCCAGCAGCACGGGACAGGGTGGCTACGACCAGTACTTC.

This chain joins TRBV20-1 and TRBJ2-7, with D tentatively TRBD1 or TRBD2 (6 bases each). Per germline, CDR1 DFQATT and CDR2 SNEGSKA (reference sequence). The V end was cut by 5 bases, the J end by 1 base, with 15 bases between. The CDR3 length is 14 residues. The CDR3 loop is CSAQDRGRSYEQYF. The DNA of the CDR3 is TGCAGTGCTCAAGACCGGGGGCGGTCCTACGAGCAGTACTTC.

This clonotype was seen only a few times. The CDR3 coding sequence is TGCAGTGCTAGAGCCTACCGGGACAGTTACAATGAGCAGTTCTTC. This translates into CSARAYRDSYNEQFF. V gene TRBV20-1 combines with J gene TRBJ2-1; 7 nucleotides agree with TRBD1. The CDR3 length is 15 residues. Germline assignment: CDR1 DFQATT and CDR2 SNEGSKA (reference sequence). The V segment lost 1 base and the J segment 4 bases; nucleotides outside the gene matches: 7.

J is TRBJ2-1 and V is TRBV27, with D unresolved. This CDR3 has 14 residues. Per the germline V gene, CDR1 is MNHEY and CDR2 is SMNVEV (reference sequence). The V end was cut by 2 bases, the J end by 6 bases, with 11 bases between. This chain's CDR3 is CASSLIGLSNEQFF. The CDR3 bases are TGTGCCAGCAGTTTAATAGGTCTGTCCAATGAGCAGTTCTTC.

This clonotype has more than one count but fewer than ten. The chain combines TRBV9 with TRBJ2-4; 8 nucleotides line up with TRBD1. Trimming cost V 0 bases and J 5 bases; bases outside gene matches: 7. CDR1 and CDR2 (germline): SGDLS, YYNGEE. The CDR3 runs 16 residues. In nucleotides, the CDR3 is TGTGCCAGCAGCGTAGCTACAGGGACAGGTCAAAACATTCAGTACTTC. The encoded protein is CASSVATGTGQNIQYF.

The chain combines TRBV12-3 or TRBV12-4 with TRBJ2-1; TRBD2 agrees at 12 bases. J was trimmed by 10 bases and V by 6 bases; bases with no gene match: 10. CDR3 size: 15 residues. The CDR3 DNA follows: TGTGCCAGCAGCTCACGACTAGCGGGGGAACCAGAGCAGTTCTTC. Translated: CASSSRLAGEPEQFF.

This clonotype was recorded a few times. The rearrangement links TRBV7-2 to TRBJ2-3, with D unclear. Germline CDR1 reads SGHTA; CDR2 reads FQGNSA. The CDR3 loop spans 14 amino acids. V shed 5 bases and J shed 2 bases, with 11 bases lying between them. The CDR3 reads CASSPSYTTDTQYF. The CDR3 nucleotides are TGTGCCAGCAGCCCATCCTATACCACAGATACGCAGTATTTT.

The genes are TRBV7-9 and TRBJ1-1, with TRBD1 matching 9 bases. From germline, CDR1 is SEHNR and CDR2 FQNEAQ (reference sequence). The V segment lost 6 bases and the J segment 1 base; nucleotides outside the gene matches: 6. This CDR3 region has 15 residues. The chain's CDR3 is CASRSWDRENTEAFF. The CDR3 bases are TGTGCCAGCAGAAGTTGGGACAGGGAGAACACTGAAGCTTTCTTT.

This chain joins TRBV14 and TRBJ2-5, with D tentatively TRBD1 (10 bases). The germline CDR1 and CDR2 sequences are SGHDN and FVKESK. Trimming removed 1 base at V and 4 bases at J, with 19 bases between. The CDR3 loop spans 17 amino acids. CDR3 bases: TGTGCCAGCAGCCAAGCTAGCGGGACAGGGGCTACAGAGACCCAGTACTTC. Translating gives CASSQASGTGATETQYF.

This clonotype has a handful of counts. V gene TRBV5-1 combines with J gene TRBJ2-1; 7 nucleotides match TRBD2. Germline V CDR1 and CDR2: SGHRS, YFSETQ. V was clipped by 7 bases and J by 0 bases; unmatched bases: 7. The CDR3 runs 15 residues. CDR3 loop: CASALGGSSYNEQFF. CDR3 nucleotide sequence: TGCGCCAGCGCCCTGGGGGGGAGCTCCTACAATGAGCAGTTCTTC.

V and J are TRBV12-3 or TRBV12-4 and TRBJ1-1; D remains unclear. This CDR3 is built from 13 residues. Trimming cost V 7 bases and J 4 bases, with 13 bases left between them. The CDR3 spells CASKGVSPTEAFF. The CDR3 nucleotides read TGTGCCAGCAAGGGAGTAAGTCCCACTGAAGCTTTCTTT.

The chain joins TRBV20-1 to TRBJ1-5, with 9 positions matching TRBD1. The V and J ends lost 4 bases and 1 base, in that order; junction bases with no gene match: 11. This CDR3 has 17 residues. Germline CDR1 DFQATT, CDR2 SNEGSKA (reference sequence). CDR3 amino acids: CSATRDRVSWSNQPQHF. The CDR3 nucleotides read TGCAGTGCTACGCGGGACAGGGTCAGTTGGAGCAATCAGCCCCAGCATTTT.

The chain carries TRBV7-9 and TRBJ2-5; TRBD1 aligns across 8 bases. Near its end, the DNA agrees better with TRBJ2-7, so the J call may be wrong. The germline gives CDR1 SEHNR, CDR2 FQNEAQ (reference sequence). The CDR3 is 15 residues long. CDR3 sequence: CASSNLGQGGYEQYF. The DNA for the CDR3 is TGTGCCAGCAGCAACCTCGGACAGGGAGGTTACGAGCAGTACTTC.

This clonotype was counted a few times. CDR3 in amino acids: CATSDPGTSVEQFF. CDR3 DNA: TGTGCCACCAGTGATCCCGGGACTAGCGTTGAGCAGTTCTTC. V gene TRBV24-1 combines with J gene TRBJ2-1, with TRBD2 matching 10 bases. J was trimmed by 9 bases and V by 3 bases; bases with no gene match: 4. This CDR3 has 14 amino acids. Germline lookup yields CDR1 KGHDR and CDR2 SFDVKD.

This chain joins TRBV12-3 or TRBV12-4 and TRBJ1-2, with D possibly being TRBD1 (5 bases). The CDR3 length is 14 residues. V lost 3 bases, J lost 6 bases, and 14 bases lay in between. The CDR3 sequence is CASSFTGGIHGYTF. The CDR3, as DNA: TGTGCCAGCAGTTTCACGGGGGGAATCCATGGCTACACCTTC.